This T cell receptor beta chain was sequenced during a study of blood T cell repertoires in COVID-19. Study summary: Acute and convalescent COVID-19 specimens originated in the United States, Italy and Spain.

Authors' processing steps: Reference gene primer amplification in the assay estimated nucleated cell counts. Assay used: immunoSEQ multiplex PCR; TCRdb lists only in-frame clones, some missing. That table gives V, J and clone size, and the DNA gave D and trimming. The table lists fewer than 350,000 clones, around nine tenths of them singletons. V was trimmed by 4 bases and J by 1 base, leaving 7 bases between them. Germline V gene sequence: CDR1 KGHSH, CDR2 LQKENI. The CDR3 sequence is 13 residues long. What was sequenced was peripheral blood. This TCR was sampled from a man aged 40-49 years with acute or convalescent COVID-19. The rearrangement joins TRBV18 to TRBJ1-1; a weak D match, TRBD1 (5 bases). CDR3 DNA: TGTGCCAGCTCACGGGGGGGGAACACTGAAGCTTTCTTT. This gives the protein CASSRGGNTEAFF. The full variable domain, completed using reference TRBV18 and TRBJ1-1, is NAGVMQNPRHLVRRRGQEARLRCSPMKGHSHVYWYRQLPEEGLKFMVYLQKENIIDESGMPKERFSAEFPKEGPSILRIQQVVRGDSAAYFCASSRGGNTEAFFGQGTRLTVV.